The 28 T cell receptor beta chains below all came from one sample that was sequenced in a study of T cell changes during pregnancy in multiple sclerosis. This table comes from immunoSEQ multiplex PCR, and its TCRdb copy is limited to in-frame clones, with some not included. The sample has about 46,000 clones; about 90% are singletons. This material consisted of CD8+ T cells from peripheral blood mononuclear cells, taken after pregnancy. The receptors shown here come from a female donor with multiple sclerosis, enrolled in a pregnancy study.

The gene calls are TRBV29-1 and TRBJ1-3, with 9 bases identical to TRBD1. The CDR3 spans 16 residues. Germline values: CDR1 SQVTM, CDR2 ANQGSEA. V shed 5 bases and J 0 bases; nucleotides not matched to a gene: 8. The CDR3 sequence is CSVTGTGRSSGNTIYF. CDR3 sequence (DNA): TGCAGCGTTACCGGGACAGGGCGAAGCTCTGGAAACACCATATATTTT.

The chain joins TRBV19 to TRBJ1-2; no reliable D call. CDR1 and CDR2 (germline): LNHDA, SQIVND (reference sequence). CDR3 size: 15 residues. V lost 7 bases, J lost 2 bases, and 17 bases lay in between. Written as DNA, the CDR3 is TGTGCCAGTACCTATCAAGCAGGTGGGAACTATGGCTACACCTTC. It translates to CASTYQAGGNYGYTF. The full variable domain, rest sourced from reference TRBV19 and TRBJ1-2, is DGGITQSPKYLFRKEGQNVTLSCEQNLNHDAMYWYRQDPGQGLRLIYYSQIVNDFQKGDIAEGYSVSREKKESFPLTVTSAQKNPTAFYLCASTYQAGGNYGYTFGSGTRLTVV.

This rearrangement joins TRBV7-9 to TRBJ2-7, with D tentatively TRBD1 (5 bases). Trimming left V 0 bases short and J 3 bases short, with 6 bases between. CDR1 and CDR2 from the germline V gene are SEHNR and FQNEAQ (reference sequence). CDR3 length equals 13 residues. CDR3 loop: CASSLAQGYEQYF. Here the CDR3 DNA reads TGTGCCAGCAGCTTAGCCCAGGGCTACGAGCAGTACTTC.

The CDR3 DNA reads as TGTGCCATTATACAGGGGCTCGGGCTAGACACTGAAGCTTTCTTT. Translating it yields CAIIQGLGLDTEAFF. The chain is built from TRBV2 and TRBJ1-1, with TRBD1 identical over 7 bases. V shed 10 bases, J shed 3 bases, and the junction held 14 bases outside the gene matches. This CDR3 has 15 amino acids. Germline CDR1 SNHLY, CDR2 FYNNEI. The full variable domain, its missing parts supplied by reference TRBV2 and TRBJ1-1, is EPEVTQTPSHQVTQMGQEVILRCVPISNHLYFYWYRQILGQKVEFLVSFYNNEISEKSEIFDDQFSVERPDGSNFTLKIRSTKLEDSAMYFCAIIQGLGLDTEAFFGQGTRLTVV.

V gene TRBV7-9 combines with J gene TRBJ1-1; D gene uncertain. Germline values: CDR1 SEHNR, CDR2 FQNEAQ (reference sequence). V was shortened by 2 bases and J by 4 bases, with 5 bases between the two germline ends. This CDR3 has 12 amino acids. The DNA of the CDR3 is TGTGCCAGCAGCTTACGAGGCACTGAAGCTTTCTTT. This translates into CASSLRGTEAFF. Complete variable domain (other parts from reference TRBV7-9 and TRBJ1-1): DTGVSQNPRHKITKRGQNVTFRCDPISEHNRLYWYRQTLGQGPEFLTYFQNEAQLEKSRLLSDRFSAERPKGSFSTLEIQRTEQGDSAMYLCASSLRGTEAFFGQGTRLTVV.

V and J are TRBV30 and TRBJ1-1, with D perhaps matching TRBD1 (6 bases). The germline gives CDR1 GTSNPN, CDR2 SVGIG (reference sequence). With 0 bases removed from V and 0 bases from J, the gap between germline ends came to 8 bases. The CDR3 sequence is 14 residues long. CDR3 nucleotide sequence: TGTGCCTGGAGTGTGGACAGCATGAACACTGAAGCTTTCTTT. It specifies CAWSVDSMNTEAFF.

This sequence joins TRBV2 and TRBJ2-7, with 7 bases matching TRBD2. CDR1 SNHLY and CDR2 FYNNEI come from the germline V gene. V shed 1 base and J 0 bases; nucleotides not matched to a gene: 9. The CDR3 loop spans 17 amino acids. DNA for the CDR3: TGTGCCAGCAGTGAAGTTCCTAGCGGTACCTTCTCCTACGAGCAGTACTTC. Protein sequence: CASSEVPSGTFSYEQYF.

The rearrangement joins TRBV5-1 to TRBJ2-1, with 9 bases identical to TRBD1. Germline assignment: CDR1 SGHRS and CDR2 YFSETQ. This CDR3 is 16 amino acids long. The ends lost 3 bases at V and 2 bases at J; junction bases unmatched: 6. The CDR3 nucleotides read TGCGCCAGCAGCTCCGGGGGACAGGGTACCTACAATGAGCAGTTCTTC. Its translation is CASSSGGQGTYNEQFF.

The chain uses TRBV5-1 and TRBJ2-3, with 10 bases matching TRBD2. This CDR3 has 14 amino acids. Germline trimming cut 4 bases from V and 5 bases from J; bases unmatched to any gene: 4. The germline V gene encodes CDR1 SGHRS and CDR2 YFSETQ. Written as DNA, the CDR3 is TGCGCCAGCAGCCAGAGACTAGCGGGAGATACGCAGTATTTT. Translated, it gives CASSQRLAGDTQYF.

V usage is TRBV27 and J usage is TRBJ1-1; D is undetermined. The CDR3 runs to 11 residues. Trimming took off 7 bases at V and 4 bases at J, with 7 bases between the two ends. CDR1 MNHEY and CDR2 SMNVEV come from the germline V gene (reference sequence). CDR3 coding DNA: TGTGCCAGCACTTTCGGCACTGAAGCTTTCTTT. This sequence encodes CASTFGTEAFF.

The genes are TRBV7-2 and TRBJ2-3, with 10 bases identical to TRBD2. CDR3 length: 17 amino acids. Germline CDR1 SGHTA, CDR2 FQGNSA. With 5 bases clipped from V and 2 bases from J, the junction kept 10 bases outside the gene matches. The CDR3 DNA is TGTGCCAGCAGCGATCTAGCGGGGGAGACTAACACAGATACGCAGTATTTT. It is translated as CASSDLAGETNTDTQYF.

Written as DNA, the CDR3 is TGTGCCAGCAGTTACTCTACTAGGGTCTACGAGCAGTACTTC. Amino acid sequence: CASSYSTRVYEQYF. This sequence joins TRBV6-6 and TRBJ2-7, with a weak D call TRBD2 (5 bases). V dropped 0 bases and J dropped 3 bases, with 9 bases sitting between them. Germline V CDR1 and CDR2: MNHNY, SVGAGI (reference sequence). The CDR3 length is 14 residues.

The V and J genes are TRBV7-8 and TRBJ2-2; 7 positions match TRBD1. The V gene end was trimmed by 5 bases and the J gene end by 3 bases; junction bases not matched to a gene: 6. This CDR3 has 15 residues. The germline V gene has CDR1 SGHVS and CDR2 FQNEAQ. The chain's CDR3 is CASSPTGAYTGELFF. The DNA for the CDR3 is TGTGCCAGCAGCCCAACAGGGGCGTACACCGGGGAGCTGTTTTTT.

This chain links TRBV9 with TRBJ1-1; no firm D call. Germline CDR1 reads SGDLS; CDR2 reads YYNGEE. Trimming took off 0 bases at V and 5 bases at J, with 11 bases between the two ends. This CDR3 comprises 14 residues. In nucleotides, the CDR3 is TGTGCCAGCAGCGTAGGGGGAGGTGGAACTGAAGCTTTCTTT. Protein: CASSVGGGGTEAFF.

CDR3 in DNA: TGTGCCAGCGCCCGGGACTACTCCTACAATGAGCAGTTCTTC. Translating gives CASARDYSYNEQFF. The V call is TRBV25-1, the J call TRBJ2-1; 7 nucleotides agree with TRBD2. V was pared by 8 bases and J by 0 bases, with 4 bases of the junction left unmatched. Germline V gene sequence: CDR1 MGHDK, CDR2 SYGVNS. The CDR3 has 14 amino acids.

J is TRBJ1-2 and V is TRBV9; 9 bases map to TRBD1. Per germline, CDR1 SGDLS and CDR2 YYNGEE. Trimming at V came to 4 bases and at J to 4 bases, leaving 8 bases not matched to a gene. The CDR3 loop spans 15 amino acids. For the CDR3, the DNA is TGTGCCAGCAGCCCTCGGACAGGGGAACGCTATGGCTACACCTTC. Protein product: CASSPRTGERYGYTF.

This clone appeared a single time. This chain uses TRBV27 with TRBJ2-7; 9 bases agree with TRBD2. V gave up 5 bases and J gave up 1 base; unmatched junction bases: 12. Germline V gene lookup returns CDR1 MNHEY and CDR2 SMNVEV (reference sequence). CDR3 size: 17 residues. The CDR3 loop is CASSQRGKREESYEQYF. The DNA for the CDR3 is TGTGCCAGCAGTCAACGGGGGAAGCGGGAGGAATCCTACGAGCAGTACTTC.

This clone was recorded once. The chain is built from TRBV30 and TRBJ2-2; D remains ambiguous. Germline values: CDR1 GTSNPN, CDR2 SVGIG (reference sequence). This CDR3 region has 14 residues. The V end was cut by 2 bases, the J end by 0 bases, with 7 bases between. The CDR3, as DNA: TGTGCCTGGAGTTACTTCGCGAACACCGGGGAGCTGTTTTTT. Amino acids: CAWSYFANTGELFF.

This clone has only a few counts. V and J are TRBV6-5 and TRBJ1-2; D call uncertain. CDR1 MNHEY and CDR2 SVGAGI come from the germline V gene. The CDR3 is 14 amino acids. V was shortened by 0 bases and J by 7 bases, with 12 bases between the two germline ends. The CDR3 nucleotides read TGTGCCAGCAGTTACTCGGAGTACGGGAGTGGCTACACCTTC. Translating it yields CASSYSEYGSGYTF.

Concerning this clone: The same CDR3 is also encoded by other DNA sequences in this sample. The chain couples TRBV4-1 to TRBJ1-1; D is possibly TRBD1 (5 bases). V was trimmed by 0 bases and J by 7 bases, leaving 12 bases between them. The CDR3 is 14 amino acids. CDR1 and CDR2 from the germline V gene are MGHRA and YSYEKL. This CDR3 reads CASSQDSWQGEAFF. The CDR3, as DNA: TGCGCCAGCAGCCAAGATTCGTGGCAGGGTGAAGCTTTCTTT.

V and J are TRBV6-4 and TRBJ2-2, with TRBD1 as a possible D gene (6 bases). CDR3 length equals 14 residues. Germline values: CDR1 MRHNA, CDR2 SNTAGT. Trimming took 2 bases from V and 6 from J, leaving 10 bases between them. The CDR3 sequence is CASSDRGSAGELFF. DNA of the CDR3: TGTGCCAGCAGTGACAGGGGGAGCGCCGGGGAGCTGTTTTTT.

This clone has only one observation. The rearrangement links TRBV6-5 to TRBJ2-1; 9 nucleotides match TRBD2. With V trimmed by 8 bases and J by 7 bases, 6 bases remained unmatched. This CDR3 comprises 13 residues. The germline V gene has CDR1 MNHEY and CDR2 SVGAGI. The CDR3 loop is CASWRGGLNEQFF. CDR3 DNA sequence: TGTGCCAGCTGGCGGGGGGGCCTGAATGAGCAGTTCTTC.

The chain combines TRBV5-5 with TRBJ1-6, with no clear D. The germline V gene encodes CDR1 SGHKS and CDR2 YYEKEE (reference sequence). The ends were cut back, 0 bases at V and 7 bases at J, with 14 bases in the middle. The CDR3 runs 16 residues. The DNA for the CDR3 is TGTGCCAGCAGCTTGGCCGCAGGTGGCCACAATTCACCCCTCCACTTT. Translation gives CASSLAAGGHNSPLHF.

This clone showed up just once. V usage is TRBV29-1 and J usage is TRBJ2-7; 7 nucleotides align to TRBD1. The CDR3 runs to 15 residues. CDR1 and CDR2 (germline): SQVTM, ANQGSEA. V was pared by 7 bases and J by 3 bases, with 15 bases of the junction left unmatched. CDR3 sequence: CSADGVGDRVYEQYF. CDR3 nucleotide sequence: TGCAGCGCTGATGGGGTAGGGGACAGAGTCTACGAGCAGTACTTC.

CDR3 sequence reads: CASSLGGQGVGAFF. The DNA for the CDR3 is TGTGCCAGCAGCTTAGGAGGACAGGGGGTGGGGGCTTTCTTT. The gene calls are TRBV7-2 and TRBJ1-1, with 10 bases matching TRBD1. Per the germline V gene, CDR1 is SGHTA and CDR2 is FQGNSA. CDR3 length: 14 residues. V shed 1 base, J shed 11 bases, and the junction held 7 bases outside the gene matches.

The rearrangement uses TRBV19 and TRBJ1-1; 7 nucleotides agree with TRBD1. Losses at the gene ends were 5 bases for V and 3 bases for J; bases not matched to a gene: 15. CDR1 is LNHDA and CDR2 is SQIVND in the germline V gene (reference sequence). The CDR3 has 17 amino acids. The CDR3 loop is CASSPDRVRVEDTEAFF. The DNA for the CDR3 is TGTGCCAGTAGTCCCGACAGGGTTAGGGTTGAGGACACTGAAGCTTTCTTT.

The V and J genes are TRBV7-6 and TRBJ2-1; TRBD2 matches at 11 bases. The V gene's germline CDR1 is SGHVS and CDR2 FNYEAQ. V lost 5 bases, J lost 8 bases, and 17 bases stayed unmatched. This CDR3 contains 18 residues. This CDR3 is CASSPVIGGSGGADEQFF. DNA for the CDR3: TGTGCCAGCAGCCCGGTTATTGGGGGTAGCGGGGGGGCGGATGAGCAGTTCTTC.

The chain is built from TRBV27 and TRBJ1-2, with D possibly being TRBD1 (5 bases). The CDR3 totals 15 residues. Trimming shortened V by 6 bases and J by 4 bases, and 18 bases separated the two germline ends. Germline V gene data show CDR1 as MNHEY and CDR2 as SMNVEV (reference sequence). The CDR3: CASSPSGWGGYGYTF. In DNA form, the CDR3 reads TGTGCCAGCAGCCCCTCCGGCTGGGGGGGCTATGGCTACACCTTC.